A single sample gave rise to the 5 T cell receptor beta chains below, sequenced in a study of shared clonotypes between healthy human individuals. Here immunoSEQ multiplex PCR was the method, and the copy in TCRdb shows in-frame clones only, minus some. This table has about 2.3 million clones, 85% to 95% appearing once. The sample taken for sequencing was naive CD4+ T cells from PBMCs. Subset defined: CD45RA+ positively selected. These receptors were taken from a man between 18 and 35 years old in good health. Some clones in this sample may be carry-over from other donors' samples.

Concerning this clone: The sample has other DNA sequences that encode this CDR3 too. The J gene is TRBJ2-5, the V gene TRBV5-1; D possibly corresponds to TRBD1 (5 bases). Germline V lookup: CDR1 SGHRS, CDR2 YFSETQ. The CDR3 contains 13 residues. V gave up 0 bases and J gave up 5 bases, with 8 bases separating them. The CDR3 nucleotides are TGCGCCAGCAGCTTGGGGGGCAGGGAGACCCAGTACTTC. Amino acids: CASSLGGRETQYF.

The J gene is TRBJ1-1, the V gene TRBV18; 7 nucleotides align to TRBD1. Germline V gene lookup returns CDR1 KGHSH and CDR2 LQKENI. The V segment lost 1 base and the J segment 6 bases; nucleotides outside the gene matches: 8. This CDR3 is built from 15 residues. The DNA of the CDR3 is TGTGCCAGCTCACCACAGCAGGGGGTGAGAGCTGAAGCTTTCTTT. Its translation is CASSPQQGVRAEAFF.

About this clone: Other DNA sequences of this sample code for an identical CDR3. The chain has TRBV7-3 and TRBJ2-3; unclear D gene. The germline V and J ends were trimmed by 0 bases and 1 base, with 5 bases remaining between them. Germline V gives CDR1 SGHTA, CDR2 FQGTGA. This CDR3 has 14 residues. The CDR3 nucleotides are TGTGCCAGCAGCTTAACAGGGCGCACAGATACGCAGTATTTT. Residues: CASSLTGRTDTQYF.

Here the CDR3 reads CASSVGISSNQPQHF. The CDR3 nucleotides read TGTGCCAGCAGCGTAGGTATCTCCAGCAATCAGCCCCAGCATTTT. V usage is TRBV9 and J usage is TRBJ1-5; no reliable D call. Germline loops: CDR1 SGDLS, CDR2 YYNGEE. This CDR3 contains 15 residues. Trimming stripped 0 bases from V and 1 base from J, with 8 bases between.

The DNA of the CDR3 is TGTGCCAGCTCACCCTACTCGGGAGGCGAGCAGTACTTC. This encodes CASSPYSGGEQYF. The rearrangement joins TRBV18 to TRBJ2-7; 7 bases fit TRBD2. Germline CDR1 KGHSH, CDR2 LQKENI. V gave up 3 bases and J gave up 6 bases; unmatched junction bases: 5. The CDR3 totals 13 residues.